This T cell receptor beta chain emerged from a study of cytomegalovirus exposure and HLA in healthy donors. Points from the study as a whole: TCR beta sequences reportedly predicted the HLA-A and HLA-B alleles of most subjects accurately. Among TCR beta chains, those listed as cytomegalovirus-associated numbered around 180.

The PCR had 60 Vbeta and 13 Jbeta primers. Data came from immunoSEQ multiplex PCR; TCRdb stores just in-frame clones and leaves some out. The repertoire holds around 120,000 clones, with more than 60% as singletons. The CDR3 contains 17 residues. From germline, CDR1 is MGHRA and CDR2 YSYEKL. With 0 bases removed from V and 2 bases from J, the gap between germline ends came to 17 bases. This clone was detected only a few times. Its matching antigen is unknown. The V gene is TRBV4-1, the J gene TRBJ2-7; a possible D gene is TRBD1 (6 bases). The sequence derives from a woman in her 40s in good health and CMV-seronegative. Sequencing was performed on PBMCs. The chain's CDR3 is CASSQDQGQSPPYEQYF. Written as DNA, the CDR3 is TGCGCCAGCAGCCAAGACCAGGGACAATCCCCTCCCTACGAGCAGTACTTC.